The clone carrying this T cell receptor beta chain was counted only a few times. This sample was taken from a study of blood T cells in healthy people across ages. Primed by a sample-barcoded 5' primer and a J-beta primer mix, a second PCR proceeded for roughly 6 to 12 cycles. In TCRdb, the 5' RACE reads were re-called with MiXCR into one record per CDR3 protein. This table holds hundreds of thousands of distinct CDR3 sequences, under 40% found once. Germline V CDR1 and CDR2: SGHTA, FQGNSA. The V end lost 5 bases, the J end lost 8 bases, and 15 bases lay between the germline ends. CDR3 length: 14 amino acids.

This TCR was recovered from a man aged 18 to 30 in good health. Sequenced input: blood. The rearrangement uses TRBV7-2 and TRBJ1-4; D might be TRBD1 (5 bases). The chain's CDR3 is CASSRDWVGEKLFF. The DNA of the CDR3 is TGTGCCAGCAGCCGGGACTGGGTGGGCGAAAAACTGTTTTTT.